This T cell receptor (beta chain) stems from a study of OX40 agonist ivuxolimab in advanced cancers. On the study more broadly: Every patient in dose escalation had hepatocellular carcinoma, melanoma, renal cell or head and neck cancer. Enrollees could have had prior anti-PD-1, anti-PD-L1 or anti-CTLA-4 therapy, which 30% to 50% had received.

The method was immunoSEQ multiplex PCR; TCRdb's version includes in-frame clones alone and lacks a portion of them. The profile shows roughly 92,000 clones, nearly 90% of them singletons. The TCR was taken from an adult with an advanced solid tumor such as melanoma, head and neck, liver or kidney cancer. The specimen was CD4+ or CD8+ T cells sorted from blood, collected in a trial of the OX40 agonist ivuxolimab.

The CDR3 region has the DNA TGTGCCAGCAGTCTCCGGGACACCTCCACAGATACGCAGTATTTT. It translates to CASSLRDTSTDTQYF. The chain combines TRBV2 with TRBJ2-3; weak D call: TRBD1 (6 bases). CDR1 and CDR2 (germline): SNHLY, FYNNEI. The V end lost 5 bases, the J end lost 2 bases, and 14 bases lay between the germline ends. This CDR3 is built from 15 residues.